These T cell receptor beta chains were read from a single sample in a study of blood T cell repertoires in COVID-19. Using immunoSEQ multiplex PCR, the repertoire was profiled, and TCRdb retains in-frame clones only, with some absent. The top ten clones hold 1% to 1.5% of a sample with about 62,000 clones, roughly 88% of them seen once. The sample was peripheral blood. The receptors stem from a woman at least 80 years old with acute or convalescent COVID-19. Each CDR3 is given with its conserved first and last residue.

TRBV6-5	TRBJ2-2	CASSRQANTGELFF
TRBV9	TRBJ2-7	CASSATSGGSYEQYF
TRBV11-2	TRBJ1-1	CASSPRAPGQGNTEAFF
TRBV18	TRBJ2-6	CASSPQQSSGANVLTF
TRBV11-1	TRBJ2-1	CASSPRTSGSSNEQFF
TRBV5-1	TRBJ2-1	CASSFLAGDNEQFF
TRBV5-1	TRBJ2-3	CASSLVAGGPEDTQYF
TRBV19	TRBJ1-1	CASSLPTQGNTEAFF
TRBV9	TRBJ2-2	CASSLTLTSGGARDTGELFF
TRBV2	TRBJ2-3	CASRARLAGPTDTQYF
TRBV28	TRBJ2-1	CASSQFRLAGGRDEQFF
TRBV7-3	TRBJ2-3	CASSLNQVADTQYF
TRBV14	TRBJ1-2	CASSQWTGGYGYTF
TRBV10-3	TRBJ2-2	CAISEGRGNTGELFF
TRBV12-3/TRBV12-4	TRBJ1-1	CASSLAQGTEAFF
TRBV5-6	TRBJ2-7	CASSSSTGTTRYEQYF
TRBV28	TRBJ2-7	CASSRGGGYEQYF
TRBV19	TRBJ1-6	CASSWLQATPLHF
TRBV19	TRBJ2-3	CASSTGELSDTQYF
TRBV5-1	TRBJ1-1	CASSSTGVVAEAFF
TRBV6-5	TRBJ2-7	CASSPSGHYEQYF
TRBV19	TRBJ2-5	CASSTLKTGQETQYF
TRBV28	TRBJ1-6	CASSLSQGASYNSPLHF
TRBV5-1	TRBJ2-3	CASSLVVGQGDTQYF
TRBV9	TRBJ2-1	CASSVASSGRAYNEQFF
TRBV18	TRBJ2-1	CASSPGLESYNEQFF
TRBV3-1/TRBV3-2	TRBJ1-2	CASSQGQYYGYTF
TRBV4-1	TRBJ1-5	CASSQAARNQPQHF